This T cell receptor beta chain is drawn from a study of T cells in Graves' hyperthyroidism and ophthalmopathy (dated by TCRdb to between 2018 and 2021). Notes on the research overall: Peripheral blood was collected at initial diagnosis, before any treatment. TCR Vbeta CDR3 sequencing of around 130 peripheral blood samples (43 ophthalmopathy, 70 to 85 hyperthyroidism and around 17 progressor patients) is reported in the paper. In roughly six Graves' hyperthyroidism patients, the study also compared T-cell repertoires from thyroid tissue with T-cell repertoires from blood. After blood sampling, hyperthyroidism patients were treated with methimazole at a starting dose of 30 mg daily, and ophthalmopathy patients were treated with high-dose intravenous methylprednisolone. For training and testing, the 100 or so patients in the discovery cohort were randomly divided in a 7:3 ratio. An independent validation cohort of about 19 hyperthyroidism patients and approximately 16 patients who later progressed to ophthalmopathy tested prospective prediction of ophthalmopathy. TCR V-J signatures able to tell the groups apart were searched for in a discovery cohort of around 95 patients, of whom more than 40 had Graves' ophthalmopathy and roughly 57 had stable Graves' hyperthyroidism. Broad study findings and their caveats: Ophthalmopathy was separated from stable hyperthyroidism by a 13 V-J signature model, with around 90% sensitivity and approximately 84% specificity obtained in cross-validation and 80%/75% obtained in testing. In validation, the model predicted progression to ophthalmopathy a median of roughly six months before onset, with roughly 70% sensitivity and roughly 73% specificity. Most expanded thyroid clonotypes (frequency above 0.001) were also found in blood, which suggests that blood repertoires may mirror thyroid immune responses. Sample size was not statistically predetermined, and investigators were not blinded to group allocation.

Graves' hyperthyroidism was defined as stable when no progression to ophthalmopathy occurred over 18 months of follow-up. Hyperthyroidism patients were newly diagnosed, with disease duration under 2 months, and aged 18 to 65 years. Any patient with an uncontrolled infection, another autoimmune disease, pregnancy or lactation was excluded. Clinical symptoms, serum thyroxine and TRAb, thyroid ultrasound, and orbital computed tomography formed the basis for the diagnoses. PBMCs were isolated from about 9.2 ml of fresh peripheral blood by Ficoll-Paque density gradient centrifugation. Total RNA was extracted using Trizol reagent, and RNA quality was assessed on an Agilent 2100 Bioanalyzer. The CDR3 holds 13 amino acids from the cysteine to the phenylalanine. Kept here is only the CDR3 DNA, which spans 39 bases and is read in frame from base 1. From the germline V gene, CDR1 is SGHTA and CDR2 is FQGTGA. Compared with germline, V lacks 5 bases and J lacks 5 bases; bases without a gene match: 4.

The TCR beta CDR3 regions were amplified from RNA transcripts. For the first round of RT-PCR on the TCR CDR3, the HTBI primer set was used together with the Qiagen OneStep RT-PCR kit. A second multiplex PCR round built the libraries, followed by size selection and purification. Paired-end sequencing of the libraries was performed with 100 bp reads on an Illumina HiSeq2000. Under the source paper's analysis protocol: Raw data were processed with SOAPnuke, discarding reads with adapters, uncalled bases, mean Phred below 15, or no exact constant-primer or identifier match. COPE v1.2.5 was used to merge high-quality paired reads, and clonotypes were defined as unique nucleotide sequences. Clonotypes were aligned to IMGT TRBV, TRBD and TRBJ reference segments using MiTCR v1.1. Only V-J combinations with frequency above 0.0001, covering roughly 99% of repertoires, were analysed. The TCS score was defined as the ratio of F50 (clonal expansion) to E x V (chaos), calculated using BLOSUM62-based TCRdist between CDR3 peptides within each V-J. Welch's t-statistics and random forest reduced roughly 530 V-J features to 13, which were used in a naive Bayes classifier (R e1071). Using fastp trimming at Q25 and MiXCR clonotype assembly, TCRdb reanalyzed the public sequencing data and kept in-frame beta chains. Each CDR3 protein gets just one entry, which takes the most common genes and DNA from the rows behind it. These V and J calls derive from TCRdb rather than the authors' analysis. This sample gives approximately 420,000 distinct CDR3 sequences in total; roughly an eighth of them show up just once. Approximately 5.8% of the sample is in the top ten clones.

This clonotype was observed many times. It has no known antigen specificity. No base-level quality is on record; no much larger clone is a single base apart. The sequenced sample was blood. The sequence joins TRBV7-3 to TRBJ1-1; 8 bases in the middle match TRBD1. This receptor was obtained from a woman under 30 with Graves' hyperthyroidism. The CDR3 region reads CASSQGARTEAFF. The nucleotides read TGTGCCAGCAGCCAGGGGGCACGGACTGAAGCTTTCTTT.